This is a list of T cell receptor beta chains from one sample in a study of control samples from healthy donors and cancer patients. Clones were sequenced by immunoSEQ multiplex PCR, and TCRdb holds only the in-frame ones, with some missing. The sample records some 120,000 clones, around nine tenths being singletons. Input material: blood. The source of these receptors is a man aged 50 to 59 in good health. CDR3s include the opening cysteine and the closing phenylalanine or tryptophan. Each record gives: D gene, J gene, V gene, clone size, CDR3 protein, CDR3 DNA. The D gene is left open where the match is weak. Clone size is given for some rows only: seen once, a few or many times, or a class if the clone is expanded.

NA | TRBJ2-3 | TRBV10-1 | NA | CASRPPGNTDTQYF | TGCGCCAGCAGACCCCCCGGGAACACAGATACGCAGTATTTT
NA | TRBJ2-5 | TRBV5-1 | few | CASSLEETQYF | TGCGCCAGCAGCTTGGAAGAGACCCAGTACTTC
NA | TRBJ2-2 | TRBV7-9 | few | CASSPPGTPGGELFF | TGTGCCAGCAGCCCCCCCGGGACCCCAGGCGGGGAGCTGTTTTTT
NA | TRBJ2-4 | TRBV9 | NA | CASSPIGASKNIQYF | TGTGCCAGCAGCCCGATTGGGGCGTCCAAAAACATTCAGTACTTC
TRBD2 | TRBJ2-7 | TRBV6-6 | NA | CASRTGGGRNEQYF | TGTGCCAGCAGGACGGGCGGGGGGAGGAACGAGCAGTACTTC
TRBD1 | TRBJ2-5 | TRBV28 | NA | CASSRGQAQETQYF | TGTGCCAGCAGCAGGGGACAGGCCCAAGAGACCCAGTACTTC
NA | TRBJ2-7 | TRBV2 | NA | CASSPPQGYEQYF | TGTGCCAGCAGTCCCCCCCAGGGGTACGAGCAGTACTTC
TRBD1 | TRBJ1-4 | TRBV2 | NA | CASILDRGRGEKLFF | TGTGCCAGCATCCTGGACAGGGGGCGGGGTGAAAAACTGTTTTTT
NA | TRBJ2-1 | TRBV24-1 | NA | CATTGRKNNEQFF | TGTGCCACCACAGGGAGGAAGAACAATGAGCAGTTCTTC
NA | TRBJ1-2 | TRBV6-1 | NA | CASSVWQGNANYGYTF | TGTGCCAGCAGTGTTTGGCAGGGAAATGCCAACTATGGCTACACCTTC
NA | TRBJ1-1 | TRBV6-5 | once | CASSGTANTEAFF | TGTGCCAGCAGCGGGACCGCTAACACTGAAGCTTTCTTT
NA | TRBJ1-2 | TRBV5-1 | NA | CASRYTGNYGYTF | TGCGCCAGCAGATACACAGGGAACTATGGCTACACCTTC
TRBD2 | TRBJ2-3 | TRBV10-1 | NA | CASSPGLNTDTQYF | TGCGCCAGCAGTCCGGGACTAAACACAGATACGCAGTATTTT
NA | TRBJ1-1 | TRBV7-9 | NA | CASSSDLLALAFF | TGTGCCAGCAGCTCGGATCTCCTTGCTCTAGCTTTCTTT
NA | TRBJ1-6 | TRBV4-2 | few | CASSQEGSSNSPLHF | TGTGCCAGCAGCCAAGAGGGCAGCTCTAATTCACCCCTCCACTTT
NA | TRBJ2-7 | TRBV6-1 | NA | CASREDGLYEQYF | TGTGCCAGCAGAGAAGACGGACTCTACGAGCAGTACTTC
NA | TRBJ1-2 | TRBV5-1 | NA | CASSPTGDYGYTF | TGCGCCAGCAGCCCTACCGGGGATTATGGCTACACCTTC
NA | TRBJ2-1 | TRBV27 | NA | CASSLTRLALGALGSYNEQFF | TGTGCCAGCAGTCTCACTCGACTGGCTTTGGGGGCCCTTGGCTCCTACAATGAGCAGTTCTTC
NA | TRBJ2-1 | TRBV18 | NA | CASSPLVSYNEQFF | TGTGCCAGCTCACCACTAGTATCCTACAATGAGCAGTTCTTC
NA | TRBJ2-7 | TRBV4-2 | NA | CASSQELQGYEQYF | TGTGCCAGCAGCCAAGAATTACAGGGCTACGAGCAGTACTTC
NA | TRBJ2-7 | TRBV3-1/TRBV3-2 | NA | CASSQGPLGRSFWTYEQYF | TGTGCCAGCAGCCAAGGTCCCCTGGGGCGATCATTCTGGACCTACGAGCAGTACTTC
TRBD2 | TRBJ2-3 | TRBV5-1 | NA | CASSLVSSGRATDTQYF | TGCGCCAGCAGCTTGGTTTCTAGCGGGCGGGCCACAGATACGCAGTATTTT
NA | TRBJ1-5 | TRBV6-5 | NA | CASQGYYNQPQHF | TGTGCCAGCCAGGGGTACTATAATCAGCCCCAGCATTTT
NA | TRBJ1-4 | TRBV7-9 | NA | CASSLARGHGEKLFF | TGTGCCAGCAGCTTAGCGAGAGGGCATGGTGAAAAACTGTTTTTT
NA | TRBJ2-3 | TRBV27 | NA | CASSSARTAKRTDTQYF | TGTGCCAGCAGTTCCGCCAGGACAGCGAAGCGCACAGATACGCAGTATTTT
NA | TRBJ2-1 | TRBV9 | NA | CASSVGPHWSNEQFF | TGTGCCAGCAGCGTAGGCCCTCATTGGAGCAATGAGCAGTTCTTC
NA | TRBJ1-2 | TRBV27 | NA | CASSDGGRPYGYTF | TGTGCCAGCAGTGACGGGGGGCGCCCCTATGGCTACACCTTC
NA | TRBJ1-5 | TRBV28 | once | CASSLGTVNQPQHF | TGTGCCAGCAGTTTGGGTACGGTCAATCAGCCCCAGCATTTT
TRBD2 | TRBJ2-1 | TRBV29-1 | NA | CSVVGGGVYNEQFF | TGCAGCGTTGTAGGCGGGGGTGTCTACAATGAGCAGTTCTTC
NA | TRBJ2-1 | TRBV2 | NA | CASSAGTSYNEQFF | TGTGCCAGCAGTGCAGGGACCTCCTACAATGAGCAGTTCTTC